Below, 17 T cell receptor beta chains from the same sample are listed, as sequenced in a study of response to subunit inactivated influenza vaccine. TCRdb redid the calling of the RT-PCR reads with MiXCR, one entry per CDR3 protein. The data contain 450,000 to 600,000 distinct CDR3 sequences, under 9% of them seen just once; the ten biggest clones take up approximately 12%. Sequenced material: PBMCs from blood, taken roughly 24 months after vaccination. These receptors all stem from a man in his fifties or sixties who received an inactivated influenza vaccine.

The chain links TRBV12-3 or TRBV12-4 to TRBJ2-7; D remains ambiguous. V lost 3 bases, J lost 0 bases, and 12 bases lay in between. This CDR3 region has 15 residues. The DNA for the CDR3 is TGTGCCAGCAGTTTTCGGGTTGATTTCTCCTACGAGCAGTACTTC. Translation gives CASSFRVDFSYEQYF.

This clonotype has more than one count but fewer than ten. J is TRBJ1-4 and V is TRBV5-5; no clear D gene. This CDR3 is built from 13 residues. Germline V gene lookup returns CDR1 SGHKS and CDR2 YYEKEE (reference sequence). V dropped 3 bases and J dropped 8 bases, with 11 bases sitting between them. For the CDR3, the DNA is TGTGCCAGCAGCTCGTCCGGGCTAGAAAAACTGTTTTTT. Translation gives CASSSSGLEKLFF.

This clonotype has just a few counts. The chain employs TRBV6-1 and TRBJ2-7; a possible D gene is TRBD2 (6 bases). Trimming removed 0 bases at V and 6 bases at J, with 15 bases between. The germline V gene has CDR1 MNHNS and CDR2 SASEGT. This CDR3 has 15 amino acids. CDR3 amino acids: CASSEAGRDLSEQYF. The CDR3, as DNA: TGTGCCAGCAGTGAAGCAGGCAGGGACTTGTCCGAGCAGTACTTC.

The table lists this clonotype with a few counts. The V and J genes are TRBV14 and TRBJ2-7; 9 bases are a match to TRBD2. From germline, CDR1 is SGHDN and CDR2 FVKESK. This CDR3 is 14 amino acids long. V was pared by 8 bases and J by 6 bases, with 11 bases of the junction left unmatched. The CDR3 DNA reads as TGTGCCAGCGCGGGGGGGCTAAACGCACGCGAGCAGTACTTC. This gives the protein CASAGGLNAREQYF.

The table lists this clonotype with many counts. The chain carries TRBV28 and TRBJ2-4, with D uncertain. The CDR3 length is 11 residues. CDR1 is MDHEN and CDR2 is SYDVKM in the germline V gene. V was pared by 3 bases and J by 16 bases, with 13 bases between. The DNA for the CDR3 is TGTGCCAGCAGTTTGCGTCAGGTTTTATACTTC. It encodes CASSLRQVLYF.

The sample holds a few counts of this clonotype. This chain connects TRBV23-1 to TRBJ2-3; perhaps D is TRBD1 or TRBD2 (5 bases each). TRBV23-1 qualifies as an ORF whose function is uncertain. V gave up 5 bases and J gave up 1 base, with 19 bases separating them. The CDR3 loop spans 17 amino acids. Here the CDR3 reads CASSWPSGAEGTDTQYF. The CDR3 DNA is TGCGCCAGCAGTTGGCCTTCCGGGGCCGAGGGCACAGATACGCAGTATTTT.

This clonotype was counted many times. The V gene is TRBV7-9, the J gene TRBJ2-7; the D gene is possibly TRBD2 (6 bases). This CDR3 has 14 residues. The germline CDR1 and CDR2 sequences are SEHNR and FQNEAQ (reference sequence). Trimming took off 2 bases at V and 1 base at J, with 9 bases between the two ends. CDR3 amino acids: CASSLPGSSYEQYF. Written as DNA, the CDR3 is TGTGCCAGCAGCTTACCCGGGAGTTCCTACGAGCAGTACTTC.

This clonotype was picked up many times. The rearrangement links TRBV20-1 to TRBJ1-2; maybe TRBD1 (5 bases). Per germline, CDR1 DFQATT and CDR2 SNEGSKA (reference sequence). V was shortened by 0 bases and J by 8 bases, with 19 bases between the two germline ends. The CDR3 has 15 residues. The CDR3 nucleotides are TGCAGTGCTAGAGATCCCCCAGAATGGGGCGGGGGCTACACCTTC. The encoded protein is CSARDPPEWGGGYTF.

This clonotype has a handful of counts. The chain carries TRBV11-1 and TRBJ1-2; maybe TRBD1 (6 bases). This CDR3 is built from 18 residues. V lost 2 bases and J lost 3, with 22 bases in between. Germline V gene data show CDR1 as SGHAT and CDR2 as FQDESV (reference sequence). The CDR3 region is CASSLPIALQGSHYGYTF. The CDR3 DNA sequence: TGTGCCAGCAGCTTACCCATTGCTTTACAGGGATCCCACTATGGCTACACCTTC.

CDR3 nucleotides: TGTGCCAGCTCACAACAGGGGGCTAAAGCAGATACGCAGTATTTT. Its translation: CASSQQGAKADTQYF. The J gene is TRBJ2-3, the V gene TRBV18, with 9 bases lining up with TRBD1. The CDR3 is 15 residues long. In germline, CDR1 is KGHSH, CDR2 LQKENI. The ends lost 4 bases at V and 4 bases at J; junction bases unmatched: 6.

This clonotype was observed many times. This sequence joins TRBV14 and TRBJ2-3; 7 nucleotides line up with TRBD1. V was pared by 4 bases and J by 2 bases, with 9 bases of the junction left unmatched. The CDR3 is 16 amino acids. Germline V lookup: CDR1 SGHDN, CDR2 FVKESK. The CDR3 DNA is TGTGCCAGCAGCCGGACTTTGACAGGGCTCACAGATACGCAGTATTTT. Amino acids: CASSRTLTGLTDTQYF.

This clonotype was seen only a few times. CDR3 in amino acids: CASSLPTGFHSQPQHF. The CDR3 DNA follows: TGTGCCAGCAGCTTACCGACAGGGTTCCACAGTCAGCCCCAGCATTTT. The rearrangement uses TRBV7-2 and TRBJ1-5, with 7 bases aligning to TRBD1. V lost 2 bases, J lost 6 bases, and 10 bases stayed unmatched. There are 16 residues in the CDR3. CDR1 is SGHTA and CDR2 is FQGNSA in the germline V gene. Full variable domain (remainder filled in from reference TRBV7-2 and TRBJ1-5): GAGVSQSPSNKVTEKGKDVELRCDPISGHTALYWYRQSLGQGLEFLIYFQGNSAPDKSGLPSDRFSAERTGGSVSTLTIQRTQQEDSAVYLCASSLPTGFHSQPQHFGDGTRLSIL.

The V and J genes are TRBV20-1 and TRBJ2-7; TRBD2 aligns across 7 bases. The CDR3 covers 14 residues. Germline loops: CDR1 DFQATT, CDR2 SNEGSKA (reference sequence). The V segment lost 3 bases and the J segment 2 bases; nucleotides outside the gene matches: 7. The chain's CDR3 is CSASISGETYEQYF. CDR3 bases: TGCAGTGCTAGCATCAGCGGGGAGACCTACGAGCAGTACTTC.

On this clonotype: It may be a read error: a sequence one base away is much more abundant. The chain couples TRBV11-2 to TRBJ2-3; tentative D call: TRBD1 (5 bases). CDR3 length: 14 amino acids. Germline CDR1 and CDR2: SGHAT and FQNNGV. CDR3 residues: CARSLSGHTDTQYF. CDR3 coding DNA: TGTGCCCGCAGCTTGAGTGGACACACAGATACGCAGTATTTT.

A few counts support this clonotype. The chain employs TRBV29-1 and TRBJ2-3; 8 bases line up with TRBD2. Germline V CDR1 and CDR2: SQVTM, ANQGSEA. The CDR3 extends over 14 amino acids. V was pared by 6 bases and J by 3 bases, with 8 bases of the junction left unmatched. The CDR3 nucleotides read TGCAGCGTGGCCGATAGCGGGACGACAGATACGCAGTATTTT. Protein: CSVADSGTTDTQYF.

This clonotype was observed a few times. The chain uses TRBV20-1 and TRBJ2-1, with TRBD2 matching 13 bases. The CDR3 extends over 16 amino acids. Looked up from germline, CDR1 is DFQATT and CDR2 is SNEGSKA (reference sequence). CDR3 sequence: CRAEGLAGSSYNEQFF. CDR3 nucleotide sequence: TGCAGGGCCGAGGGACTAGCGGGGTCCTCCTACAATGAGCAGTTCTTC.

This clonotype was detected many times. In DNA, the CDR3 is TGTGCCAGCAGCGTAGGGGGGGACACTGAAGCTTTCTTT. It specifies CASSVGGDTEAFF. This sequence joins TRBV9 and TRBJ1-1, with D possibly TRBD1 on 5 matching bases. The germline V gene has CDR1 SGDLS and CDR2 YYNGEE. V was clipped by 0 bases and J by 3 bases, with 6 bases between them. This CDR3 has 13 residues.